This T cell receptor beta chain derives from a study of Ad26.COV2.S vaccination and SARS-CoV-2 variants. Study-wide background: Donor joined the COV1001 Ad26.COV2.S trial arm. Participants got Ad26.COV2.S intramuscularly, once or twice 56 days apart. The study's findings and limits: Substantial post-vaccination breadth of spike-specific CD8+ and CD4+ T cell responses was reported.

Worth noting for this clone: What it binds is unknown.

Sequencing used immunoSEQ multiplex PCR; TCRdb keeps in-frame clones, though not all of them. The sample includes roughly 510,000 clones, around 90% of them seen just once. The CDR3 is made up of 14 amino acids. Germline-derived CDR1 and CDR2 are SEHNR and FQNEAQ (reference sequence). Germline trimming cut 7 bases from V and 9 bases from J; bases unmatched to any gene: 12. The treatment: roughly 19 received Ad26.COV2.S at low or high dose, single or two shots; roughly 5 received placebo; per-sample allocation not given. Material that was analyzed had been drawn on day 63 after the first vaccine or placebo injection. In Boston, an adult donor aged 18-55 years took part.

The clonotype comes from a person between 18 and 59 years old who received the Ad26.COV2.S COVID-19 vaccine or a placebo. The V call is TRBV7-9, the J call TRBJ2-1; TRBD2 matches 7 bases. Sequencing was performed on peripheral blood, taken in a trial of Ad26.COV2.S vaccine versus placebo. The chain's CDR3 is CASNPQGLRGEQFF. For the CDR3, the DNA is TGTGCCAGCAACCCGCAGGGACTAAGGGGTGAGCAGTTCTTC. Looking up the rest from reference TRBV7-9 and TRBJ2-1 gives the full variable domain: DTGVSQNPRHKITKRGQNVTFRCDPISEHNRLYWYRQTLGQGPEFLTYFQNEAQLEKSRLLSDRFSAERPKGSFSTLEIQRTEQGDSAMYLCASNPQGLRGEQFFGPGTRLTVL.